This T cell receptor beta chain was observed in a study of blood T cell repertoires in COVID-19. Overall study: The cDNA or gDNA used as material had been derived from T cells, B-cell-depleted T cells, or PBMCs.

In the authors' workflow: Estimation of nucleated cell counts relied on the amplification of reference gene primers. The table came from immunoSEQ multiplex PCR; TCRdb's copy has only in-frame clones and leaves some out. D and trimming were read from the DNA, whereas the V and J calls and clone size are those reported in that table. The top ten clones hold about 6% of a sample with about 250,000 clones, 87% of them seen once. The sample holds a few counts of this clone. Trimming cost V 6 bases and J 8 bases; bases outside gene matches: 7. CDR3 length equals 13 residues. Germline V gene lookup returns CDR1 MNHEY and CDR2 SVGAGI.

The rearrangement links TRBV6-5 to TRBJ2-1, with 7 nucleotides matching TRBD1. Source material: PBMCs or T cells enriched from blood (not recorded which). This clonotype originated in a woman aged 25-40 years with acute COVID-19. The CDR3 DNA sequence: TGTGCCAGCAGAAGACCACAGGGGCATGAGCAGTTCTTC. Its protein is CASRRPQGHEQFF.